These T cell receptor beta chains were read from a single sample in a study of human T cells and chemical hapten exposure. TCRdb ran MiXCR on the RACE reads and lists one entry per CDR3 protein. The sample carries about 79,000 distinct CDR3 sequences, approximately 8.6% recorded once. The sample taken for sequencing was whole blood. The source of these receptors is a male donor in good health. Some clones in this sample may be carry-over from other donors' samples. Each CDR3 is given with its conserved first and last residue. The order of the fields is D gene, J gene, V gene, clone size, CDR3 protein, CDR3 DNA. A D gene is named only where the DNA matches it firmly. Expanded clones get a size class; other rows say once, few or many, or leave the size out.

d_call: NA; j_call: TRBJ1-4; v_call: TRBV3-1; clone_size: NA; cdr3_aa: CASRPMDTTNEKLFF; cdr3_nt: TGTGCCAGCAGACCAATGGACACCACTAATGAAAAACTGTTTTTT
d_call: NA; j_call: TRBJ2-2; v_call: TRBV6-2/TRBV6-3; clone_size: few; cdr3_aa: CASSWYGGDTGELFF; cdr3_nt: TGTGCCAGCAGTTGGTACGGGGGAGACACCGGGGAGCTGTTTTTT
d_call: NA; j_call: TRBJ2-2; v_call: TRBV21-1; clone_size: many; cdr3_aa: CASSKERQGMAGELFF; cdr3_nt: TGTGCCAGCAGCAAAGAGAGACAGGGGATGGCCGGGGAGCTGTTTTTT
d_call: NA; j_call: TRBJ1-1; v_call: TRBV27; clone_size: many; cdr3_aa: CASSWDGGTEAFF; cdr3_nt: TGTGCCAGCAGTTGGGATGGTGGCACTGAAGCTTTCTTT
d_call: NA; j_call: TRBJ1-1; v_call: TRBV11-1; clone_size: many; cdr3_aa: CASSREGTEAFF; cdr3_nt: TGTGCCAGCAGCCGCGAGGGGACTGAAGCTTTCTTT
d_call: NA; j_call: TRBJ1-1; v_call: TRBV12-3/TRBV12-4; clone_size: many; cdr3_aa: CASSFQTLNTEAFF; cdr3_nt: TGTGCCAGCAGTTTCCAAACATTGAACACTGAAGCTTTCTTT
d_call: TRBD1; j_call: TRBJ2-3; v_call: TRBV7-6; clone_size: NA; cdr3_aa: CASSLGTGGTTDTQYF; cdr3_nt: TGTGCCAGCAGCCTTGGGACAGGGGGCACCACAGATACGCAGTATTTT
d_call: TRBD2; j_call: TRBJ2-3; v_call: TRBV11-2; clone_size: NA; cdr3_aa: CASSLPSGRMKGTQYF; cdr3_nt: TGTGCCAGCAGCCTACCTAGCGGGAGGATGAAAGGGACGCAGTATTTT
d_call: NA; j_call: TRBJ1-1; v_call: TRBV27; clone_size: few; cdr3_aa: CASSLSRGPETEAFF; cdr3_nt: TGTGCCAGCAGTTTATCGCGGGGGCCCGAAACTGAAGCTTTCTTT
d_call: TRBD1; j_call: TRBJ2-7; v_call: TRBV6-5; clone_size: many; cdr3_aa: CASREMTGSEQYF; cdr3_nt: TGTGCCAGCAGAGAGATGACAGGGAGCGAGCAGTACTTC
d_call: NA; j_call: TRBJ1-1; v_call: TRBV7-6; clone_size: NA; cdr3_aa: CASSSYGGDTEAFF; cdr3_nt: TGTGCCAGCAGCTCCTATGGGGGAGACACTGAAGCTTTCTTT
d_call: TRBD1; j_call: TRBJ2-7; v_call: TRBV5-6; clone_size: NA; cdr3_aa: CASSSRQGSGYEQYF; cdr3_nt: TGTGCCAGCAGCTCGCGACAGGGATCCGGTTACGAGCAGTACTTC
d_call: NA; j_call: TRBJ1-1; v_call: TRBV6-5; clone_size: NA; cdr3_aa: CASSYSFVGGTTEAFF; cdr3_nt: TGTGCCAGCAGTTACTCGTTCGTAGGGGGTACCACTGAAGCTTTCTTT
d_call: NA; j_call: TRBJ2-3; v_call: TRBV5-1; clone_size: many; cdr3_aa: CASRYIQGTDTQYF; cdr3_nt: TGCGCCAGCAGATATATACAGGGAACAGATACGCAGTATTTT
d_call: NA; j_call: TRBJ1-5; v_call: TRBV5-6; clone_size: many; cdr3_aa: CASSLKGLGNQPQHF; cdr3_nt: TGTGCCAGCAGCTTAAAGGGGTTAGGCAATCAGCCCCAGCATTTT
d_call: NA; j_call: TRBJ2-1; v_call: TRBV7-8; clone_size: few; cdr3_aa: CASESRNEQFF; cdr3_nt: TGTGCCAGCGAAAGTAGGAATGAGCAGTTCTTC
d_call: NA; j_call: TRBJ2-2; v_call: TRBV6-5; clone_size: few; cdr3_aa: CASSYSLGAGELFF; cdr3_nt: TGTGCCAGCAGTTACTCGCTGGGAGCCGGGGAGCTGTTTTTT
d_call: NA; j_call: TRBJ1-1; v_call: TRBV3-1; clone_size: NA; cdr3_aa: CASSQRMNTEAFF; cdr3_nt: TGTGCCAGCAGCCAACGCATGAACACTGAAGCTTTCTTT
d_call: TRBD1; j_call: TRBJ2-2; v_call: TRBV29-1; clone_size: many; cdr3_aa: CSVISPGTGGLTGELFF; cdr3_nt: TGCAGCGTCATAAGCCCCGGGACAGGGGGCTTGACCGGGGAGCTGTTTTTT
d_call: NA; j_call: TRBJ2-5; v_call: TRBV5-4; clone_size: NA; cdr3_aa: CASSSSEGQHKETQYF; cdr3_nt: TGTGCCAGCAGCTCGTCTGAGGGACAACACAAAGAGACCCAGTACTTC
d_call: NA; j_call: TRBJ2-7; v_call: TRBV5-1; clone_size: many; cdr3_aa: CASSPEGVYEQYF; cdr3_nt: TGCGCCAGCAGCCCAGAGGGGGTGTACGAGCAGTACTTC
d_call: TRBD1; j_call: TRBJ1-2; v_call: TRBV24-1; clone_size: NA; cdr3_aa: CATSDGSTGADGYTF; cdr3_nt: TGTGCCACCAGTGATGGCTCGACAGGGGCGGATGGCTACACCTTC
d_call: NA; j_call: TRBJ2-2; v_call: TRBV9; clone_size: few; cdr3_aa: CASSADKNTGELFF; cdr3_nt: TGTGCCAGCAGCGCGGACAAGAACACCGGGGAGCTGTTTTTT
d_call: NA; j_call: TRBJ1-5; v_call: TRBV29-1; clone_size: many; cdr3_aa: CSVEGQEDQPQHF; cdr3_nt: TGCAGCGTTGAAGGGCAGGAGGATCAGCCCCAGCATTTT
d_call: NA; j_call: TRBJ2-5; v_call: TRBV4-2; clone_size: few; cdr3_aa: CASSQDRGTQETQYF; cdr3_nt: TGTGCCAGCAGCCAAGATCGGGGAACCCAAGAGACCCAGTACTTC
d_call: NA; j_call: TRBJ2-3; v_call: TRBV25-1; clone_size: NA; cdr3_aa: CASSEWGDSTDTQYF; cdr3_nt: TGTGCCAGCAGTGAATGGGGGGATAGCACAGATACGCAGTATTTT
d_call: NA; j_call: TRBJ2-3; v_call: TRBV4-1; clone_size: NA; cdr3_aa: CASSLQATDTQYF; cdr3_nt: TGCGCCAGCAGCCTGCAGGCCACAGATACGCAGTATTTT
d_call: NA; j_call: TRBJ2-3; v_call: TRBV20-1; clone_size: few; cdr3_aa: CSSPSLDLTDTQYF; cdr3_nt: TGCAGTAGTCCCTCACTTGACCTCACAGATACGCAGTATTTT
d_call: NA; j_call: TRBJ1-1; v_call: TRBV14; clone_size: few; cdr3_aa: CASSQGGDRNTEAFF; cdr3_nt: TGTGCCAGCAGCCAAGGCGGAGACAGGAACACTGAAGCTTTCTTT
d_call: NA; j_call: TRBJ2-1; v_call: TRBV24-1; clone_size: many; cdr3_aa: CATSDSRPTGEQFF; cdr3_nt: TGTGCCACCAGTGATTCCCGTCCAACGGGTGAGCAGTTCTTC
d_call: TRBD2; j_call: TRBJ2-1; v_call: TRBV7-9; clone_size: many; cdr3_aa: CASSLPGGADYNEQFF; cdr3_nt: TGTGCCAGCAGCCTCCCCGGGGGGGCAGACTACAATGAGCAGTTCTTC
d_call: NA; j_call: TRBJ2-1; v_call: TRBV29-1; clone_size: few; cdr3_aa: CSVVGGHLYYNEQFF; cdr3_nt: TGCAGCGTTGTCGGGGGACACCTATACTACAATGAGCAGTTCTTC
d_call: NA; j_call: TRBJ2-1; v_call: TRBV4-1; clone_size: few; cdr3_aa: CASSQEAGYYNEQFF; cdr3_nt: TGCGCCAGCAGCCAAGAGGCAGGGTACTACAATGAGCAGTTCTTC
d_call: NA; j_call: TRBJ2-4; v_call: TRBV7-2; clone_size: NA; cdr3_aa: CASSLRQPLAKNIQYF; cdr3_nt: TGTGCCAGCAGCTTACGCCAGCCTCTAGCCAAAAACATTCAGTACTTC
d_call: TRBD2; j_call: TRBJ2-3; v_call: TRBV7-7; clone_size: NA; cdr3_aa: CASSLDLAGNKDTQYF; cdr3_nt: TGTGCCAGCAGCTTAGACCTAGCGGGGAATAAAGATACGCAGTATTTT
d_call: NA; j_call: TRBJ2-2; v_call: TRBV12-3/TRBV12-4; clone_size: many; cdr3_aa: CASSRGSGTGELFF; cdr3_nt: TGTGCCAGCAGTCGGGGTTCTGGCACCGGGGAGCTGTTTTTT
d_call: NA; j_call: TRBJ1-5; v_call: TRBV2; clone_size: few; cdr3_aa: CASSEAGSNQPQHF; cdr3_nt: TGTGCCAGCAGTGAAGCTGGGAGCAATCAGCCCCAGCATTTT
d_call: NA; j_call: TRBJ2-5; v_call: TRBV2; clone_size: few; cdr3_aa: CASSERTAAMPQYF; cdr3_nt: TGTGCCAGCAGTGAAAGGACAGCAGCCATGCCCCAGTACTTC
d_call: TRBD2; j_call: TRBJ2-5; v_call: TRBV25-1; clone_size: NA; cdr3_aa: CASSEGLAGLQETQYF; cdr3_nt: TGTGCCAGCAGTGAAGGCCTAGCGGGTCTGCAAGAGACCCAGTACTTC
d_call: NA; j_call: TRBJ1-2; v_call: TRBV18; clone_size: many; cdr3_aa: CASSLTAGESGYTF; cdr3_nt: TGTGCCAGCTCACTAACCGCGGGAGAGAGTGGCTACACCTTC
d_call: TRBD2; j_call: TRBJ2-3; v_call: TRBV12-3/TRBV12-4; clone_size: few; cdr3_aa: CASSIPGLALTDTDTQYF; cdr3_nt: TGTGCCAGCAGTATTCCGGGACTAGCGCTGACGGACACAGATACGCAGTATTTT
d_call: NA; j_call: TRBJ2-7; v_call: TRBV6-5; clone_size: many; cdr3_aa: CASSYSSNKGSEQYF; cdr3_nt: TGTGCCAGCAGTTACTCAAGCAACAAAGGGAGCGAGCAGTACTTC
d_call: NA; j_call: TRBJ1-6; v_call: TRBV12-5; clone_size: NA; cdr3_aa: CASGLANSPLHF; cdr3_nt: TGTGCTAGTGGTTTGGCAAATTCACCCCTCCACTTT
d_call: NA; j_call: TRBJ1-4; v_call: TRBV6-1; clone_size: few; cdr3_aa: CASRLQGNEKLFF; cdr3_nt: TGTGCCAGCAGATTGCAGGGTAATGAAAAACTGTTTTTT
d_call: TRBD1; j_call: TRBJ2-6; v_call: TRBV11-2; clone_size: NA; cdr3_aa: CASSSVRQGLFGANVLTF; cdr3_nt: TGTGCCAGCAGCTCCGTTAGACAGGGTTTGTTTGGGGCCAACGTCCTGACTTTC
d_call: TRBD1; j_call: TRBJ1-1; v_call: TRBV11-1; clone_size: NA; cdr3_aa: CASSLWDRGRDAEAFF; cdr3_nt: TGTGCCAGCAGCTTATGGGACAGGGGACGGGACGCTGAAGCTTTCTTT
d_call: TRBD1; j_call: TRBJ2-7; v_call: TRBV10-1; clone_size: NA; cdr3_aa: CASSRDRGYEQYF; cdr3_nt: TGCGCCAGCAGCCGGGACAGGGGCTACGAGCAGTACTTC